This TCR beta chain is drawn from a study of somatic mutations in cytotoxic T cells in rheumatoid arthritis. Sequenced by immunoSEQ multiplex PCR; TCRdb stores in-frame clones only, minus some. The sample carries about 11,000 clones, around 68% recorded once. The healthy control group was made up of blood donors, who had a median age of around 56 years (range about 20-75) and were about 55% female. The receptor's source is a man between 65 and 85 years old in good health. Specimen: CD8+ T cells sorted from blood.

CDR3 protein: CASSQDKVTGGGYTF. The CDR3 DNA is TGCGCCAGCAGCCAAGATAAGGTGACAGGGGGTGGCTACACCTTC. The V gene is TRBV4-3, the J gene TRBJ1-2; TRBD1 aligns across 9 bases. Germline CDR1 LGHNA, CDR2 YSLEER. With 0 bases clipped from V and 7 bases from J, the junction kept 6 bases outside the gene matches. This CDR3 comprises 15 residues.